The 29 T cell receptor beta chains below all came from one sample that was sequenced in a study of blood T cell repertoires in COVID-19. TCRdb's table, derived via immunoSEQ multiplex PCR, lists solely in-frame clones and lacks some. The data contain roughly 460,000 clones, about 90% of them singletons. The sequenced sample was peripheral blood. The origin of the receptors is a man aged 18 to 30 with COVID-19, enrolled during active disease.

This clone was seen a single time. The CDR3 bases are TGTGCCAGTAGTACCCAATCCTCTGGGGCCAACGTCCTGACTTTC. Translation: CASSTQSSGANVLTF. The gene calls are TRBV19 and TRBJ2-6; D is ambiguous. The V end was cut by 4 bases, the J end by 0 bases, with 7 bases between. CDR1 LNHDA and CDR2 SQIVND come from the germline V gene (reference sequence). The CDR3 has 15 amino acids.

The chain is built from TRBV24-1 and TRBJ2-1; the D gene is possibly TRBD1 (5 bases). From germline, CDR1 is KGHDR and CDR2 SFDVKD. Trimming removed 3 bases from V and 2 bases from J, with 16 bases in between. The CDR3 has 17 amino acids. DNA of the CDR3: TGTGCCACCAGTGATCCCCCAGGGCCTCCTGCCTACAATGAGCAGTTCTTC. This sequence encodes CATSDPPGPPAYNEQFF.

This sequence joins TRBV5-1 and TRBJ1-2; TRBD1 agrees at 10 bases. V lost 4 bases, J lost 5 bases, and 17 bases stayed unmatched. Germline values: CDR1 SGHRS, CDR2 YFSETQ. The CDR3 length is 18 residues. DNA for the CDR3: TGCGCCAGCAGCGCCTCCGGGACAGGGGTCCCGAGCAGGTATGGCTACACCTTC. Translated: CASSASGTGVPSRYGYTF.

CDR3 sequence reads: CASGLVRQGGSYNEQFF. The CDR3 DNA is TGTGCTAGTGGTTTGGTCCGACAGGGGGGCTCCTACAATGAGCAGTTCTTC. The genes are TRBV12-5 and TRBJ2-1; 9 bases are shared with TRBD1. Unmatched junction bases numbered 3, after V lost 0 bases and J lost 0 bases. The CDR3 sequence is 17 residues long. Per the germline V gene, CDR1 is LGHNT and CDR2 is FRNRAP.

V and J are TRBV11-2 and TRBJ2-7; possible D gene TRBD2, 5 bases. The length of the CDR3 is 15 residues. Germline V CDR1 and CDR2: SGHAT, FQNNGV. Trimming shortened V by 4 bases and J by 2 bases, and 15 bases separated the two germline ends. CDR3 DNA: TGTGCCAGCAGCTACACAACGGACTCCGCCTACGAGCAGTACTTC. Encoded protein: CASSYTTDSAYEQYF.

The CDR3 bases are TGTGCCAGCAGTGGACGCAGCGGCGGGAGGGGTGACACCGGGGAGCTGTTTTTT. It translates to CASSGRSGGRGDTGELFF. V and J are TRBV6-1 and TRBJ2-2, with 9 positions matching TRBD2. The ends lost 4 bases at V and 3 bases at J; junction bases unmatched: 12. The CDR3 has 18 amino acids. CDR1 is MNHNS and CDR2 is SASEGT in the germline V gene.

The chain has TRBV7-2 and TRBJ1-4, with unresolved D. The CDR3 is made up of 15 amino acids. Trimming cost V 1 base and J 4 bases, with 10 bases left between them. CDR1 and CDR2 (germline): SGHTA, FQGNSA. This CDR3 reads CASSLGARINEKLFF. The CDR3 bases are TGTGCCAGCAGCTTAGGTGCCAGGATTAATGAAAAACTGTTTTTT.

This sequence joins TRBV28 and TRBJ1-6, with D maybe TRBD1 (6 bases). Per the germline V gene, CDR1 is MDHEN and CDR2 is SYDVKM. This CDR3 comprises 16 residues. Trimming left V 1 base short and J 5 bases short, with 12 bases between. This CDR3 is CASSLSGGRHNSPLHF. Written as DNA, the CDR3 is TGTGCCAGCAGTTTATCGGGGGGGCGCCATAATTCACCCCTCCACTTT.

The gene calls are TRBV6-2 or TRBV6-3 and TRBJ2-5, with D possibly matching TRBD2 (6 bases). V lost 0 bases and J 7 bases, leaving 15 bases between the germline ends. The V gene's germline CDR1 is MNHEY and CDR2 SVGEGT. The CDR3 runs 15 residues. The chain's CDR3 is CASSYSSAGIRTQYF. CDR3 sequence (DNA): TGTGCCAGCAGTTACTCGAGTGCGGGGATAAGGACCCAGTACTTC.

The chain is built from TRBV5-1 and TRBJ2-1; D possibly corresponds to TRBD1 (5 bases). Trimming took off 7 bases at V and 0 bases at J, with 14 bases between the two ends. Germline assignment: CDR1 SGHRS and CDR2 YFSETQ. The CDR3 is made up of 15 amino acids. CDR3 sequence (DNA): TGCGCCAGCCTCATGTCCCAGGGCTCCTACAATGAGCAGTTCTTC. Its protein product is CASLMSQGSYNEQFF.

The CDR3, as DNA: TGTGCCACCAGCCAAGACAGTAACGAGCAGTACTTC. Its translation is CATSQDSNEQYF. This chain joins TRBV15 and TRBJ2-7; maybe TRBD1 (5 bases). The germline CDR1 and CDR2 sequences are LNHNV and YYDKDF (reference sequence). The CDR3 contains 12 residues. Trimming removed 5 bases at V and 5 bases at J, with 10 bases between.

J is TRBJ2-7 and V is TRBV5-1; possible D gene TRBD2, 5 bases. The germline CDR1 and CDR2 sequences are SGHRS and YFSETQ. V lost 0 bases and J lost 4, with 8 bases in between. This CDR3 contains 13 residues. CDR3 sequence reads: CASSLESGYEQYF. The DNA for the CDR3 is TGCGCCAGCAGCTTGGAGTCGGGGTACGAGCAGTACTTC.

This clone was observed a few times. The chain uses TRBV5-1 and TRBJ2-3; 7 positions agree with TRBD2. This CDR3 has 15 amino acids. From germline, CDR1 is SGHRS and CDR2 YFSETQ. The ends lost 5 bases at V and 0 bases at J; junction bases unmatched: 6. The CDR3 loop is CASRRLASSTDTQYF. The CDR3, as DNA: TGCGCCAGCAGGCGACTAGCCTCTAGCACAGATACGCAGTATTTT.

CDR3 sequence reads: CASSRGTVNSPLHF. The CDR3 DNA reads TGTGCCAGCAGCCGCGGGACAGTTAATTCACCCCTCCACTTT. The chain carries TRBV13 and TRBJ1-6, with 7 bases matching TRBD1. This CDR3 has 14 amino acids. J was trimmed by 6 bases and V by 5 bases; bases with no gene match: 4. Per the germline V gene, CDR1 is PRHDT and CDR2 is FYEKMQ (reference sequence).

This clone was seen a handful of times. The V and J genes are TRBV6-5 and TRBJ1-3; D uncertain. Looked up from germline, CDR1 is MNHEY and CDR2 is SVGAGI. CDR3 length: 16 amino acids. The V end was cut by 3 bases, the J end by 0 bases, with 12 bases between. CDR3 coding DNA: TGTGCCAGCAGTTATACGAGGCCCCCCTCTGGAAACACCATATATTTT. Protein sequence: CASSYTRPPSGNTIYF.

The gene calls are TRBV15 and TRBJ2-7, with 7 bases identical to TRBD2. Germline V gene data show CDR1 as LNHNV and CDR2 as YYDKDF (reference sequence). The V gene end was trimmed by 0 bases and the J gene end by 0 bases; junction bases not matched to a gene: 2. This CDR3 spans 15 amino acids. CDR3 loop: CATSREGGSSYEQYF. The CDR3 DNA follows: TGTGCCACCAGCAGAGAGGGGGGGAGCTCCTACGAGCAGTACTTC.

The V and J genes are TRBV2 and TRBJ2-5; 7 bases match TRBD2. Germline V lookup: CDR1 SNHLY, CDR2 FYNNEI. The V gene end was trimmed by 6 bases and the J gene end by 3 bases; junction bases not matched to a gene: 7. The CDR3 contains 14 residues. This CDR3 reads CASRVTGTKETQYF. CDR3 bases: TGTGCCAGCAGAGTGACCGGGACTAAAGAGACCCAGTACTTC.

The table lists this clone with a count of one. The V call is TRBV9, the J call TRBJ2-7, with a tentative D call TRBD2 (5 bases). The germline V gene encodes CDR1 SGDLS and CDR2 YYNGEE. The CDR3 has 14 amino acids. V was pared by 0 bases and J by 3 bases, with 10 bases between. CDR3: CASSVGTHSYEQYF. The CDR3 DNA is TGTGCCAGCAGCGTAGGGACTCACAGCTACGAGCAGTACTTC.

This clone was detected once. The gene calls are TRBV30 and TRBJ2-7; a possible D gene is TRBD2 (5 bases). V shed 2 bases and J shed 3 bases, with 23 bases lying between them. Germline V CDR1 and CDR2: GTSNPN, SVGIG (reference sequence). This CDR3 region has 17 residues. This CDR3 is CAWSQFWGEGGVYEQYF. The CDR3 bases are TGTGCCTGGAGTCAATTTTGGGGAGAGGGTGGGGTCTACGAGCAGTACTTC.

The chain has TRBV29-1 and TRBJ2-3; D might be TRBD2 (6 bases). Germline V gene lookup returns CDR1 SQVTM and CDR2 ANQGSEA. CDR3 length equals 13 residues. V lost 4 bases and J 3 bases, leaving 11 bases between the germline ends. The CDR3 is CSVVPRGTDTQYF. The CDR3 DNA reads TGCAGCGTTGTTCCCCGGGGGACAGATACGCAGTATTTT.

This clone showed up just a few times. The chain employs TRBV5-1 and TRBJ2-7; 7 bases agree with TRBD1. The germline V gene encodes CDR1 SGHRS and CDR2 YFSETQ. J lost 0 bases, V lost 4 bases, and 7 bases had no gene match. The CDR3 runs 15 residues. Here the CDR3 reads CASSARDSHSYEQYF. The DNA of the CDR3 is TGCGCCAGCAGCGCCCGGGACAGTCACTCCTACGAGCAGTACTTC. The full variable domain, its missing parts supplied by reference TRBV5-1 and TRBJ2-7, is KAGVTQTPRYLIKTRGQQVTLSCSPISGHRSVSWYQQTPGQGLQFLFEYFSETQRNKGNFPGRFSGRQFSNSRSEMNVSTLELGDSALYLCASSARDSHSYEQYFGPGTRLTVT.

The rearrangement uses TRBV28 and TRBJ2-7, with D possibly being TRBD2 (5 bases). V dropped 6 bases and J dropped 0 bases, with 15 bases sitting between them. The CDR3 totals 15 residues. CDR1 is MDHEN and CDR2 is SYDVKM in the germline V gene. The CDR3 protein is CASRTLGGGSYEQYF. The DNA of the CDR3 is TGTGCCAGCAGAACCCTCGGCGGAGGCTCCTACGAGCAGTACTTC.

The gene calls are TRBV24-1 and TRBJ2-2; 7 bases are a match to TRBD2. The germline gives CDR1 KGHDR, CDR2 SFDVKD. The CDR3 is 14 amino acids. Unmatched junction bases numbered 2, after V lost 8 bases and J lost 0 bases. The CDR3 loop is CATKAGTNTGELFF. CDR3 nucleotide sequence: TGTGCCACCAAAGCGGGGACGAACACCGGGGAGCTGTTTTTT.

This chain links TRBV18 with TRBJ2-1; D possibly corresponds to TRBD2 (5 bases). V lost 2 bases and J 5 bases, leaving 10 bases between the germline ends. There are 14 residues in the CDR3. CDR1 is KGHSH, CDR2 LQKENI, per germline. The chain's CDR3 is CASSPVSGNNEQFF. CDR3 DNA: TGTGCCAGCTCACCAGTCTCCGGGAACAATGAGCAGTTCTTC.

This rearrangement joins TRBV9 to TRBJ1-3; perhaps TRBD1 as D (5 bases). The CDR3 runs 16 residues. V was clipped by 2 bases and J by 0 bases, with 12 bases between them. CDR1 and CDR2 (germline): SGDLS, YYNGEE. This chain's CDR3 is CASSVSTGYSGNTIYF. The DNA of the CDR3 is TGTGCCAGCAGCGTTTCCACAGGTTACTCTGGAAACACCATATATTTT.

The gene calls are TRBV21-1 and TRBJ2-2; TRBD2, the D gene given by the table, was not confirmed from the DNA. TRBV21-1 counts as a pseudogene. The CDR3 extends over 20 amino acids. The CDR3 loop is CASSKVSVAGPSANTGELFF. The CDR3 coding sequence is TGTGCCAGCAGCAAAGTTTCCGTAGCGGGACCGTCCGCGAACACCGGGGAGCTGTTTTTT.

The CDR3 loop is CASSFGDSPLHF. In nucleotides, the CDR3 is TGTGCCAGCAGTTTTGGAGATTCACCCCTCCACTTT. The chain combines TRBV12-3 or TRBV12-4 with TRBJ1-6; no definite D call. V was pared by 3 bases and J by 8 bases, with 5 bases between. The CDR3 covers 12 residues.

The chain recombines TRBV19 with TRBJ1-5; TRBD1 aligns across 10 bases. V trimming: 8 bases; J trimming: 2 bases; junction bases outside the gene matches: 12. This CDR3 region has 17 residues. The germline gives CDR1 LNHDA, CDR2 SQIVND (reference sequence). CDR3 nucleotides: TGTGCCAGTTGTCCGGGACAGGGGAGTAGGGGCAATCAGCCCCAGCATTTT. It specifies CASCPGQGSRGNQPQHF.

This chain uses TRBV2 with TRBJ2-3; weak D call: TRBD1 (5 bases). Germline CDR1 SNHLY, CDR2 FYNNEI. The CDR3 consists of 15 residues. Trimming removed 0 bases at V and 5 bases at J, with 12 bases between. The CDR3 is CASSEALQGGDTQYF. DNA of the CDR3: TGTGCCAGCAGTGAAGCGCTTCAGGGCGGAGATACGCAGTATTTT.